The 10 T cell receptor beta chains listed next were all sequenced from one sample in a study of shared clonotypes between healthy human individuals. Selected positively for CCR7 and CD45RO-negative, naive CD8 cells excluded terminally differentiated effector memory CD45RA+ cells. TCRdb's copy holds only in-frame clones and misses some; the assay was immunoSEQ multiplex PCR. The sample shows some 2,000,000 clones, about 94% of them seen only once. The sample consisted of naive CD8+ T cells sorted from blood. These receptors came from a man in his late teens or twenties in good health.

The rearrangement uses TRBV6-5 and TRBJ2-5, with 9 bases lining up with TRBD1. Per germline, CDR1 MNHEY and CDR2 SVGAGI. This CDR3 contains 13 residues. With V trimmed by 6 bases and J by 3 bases, 2 bases remained unmatched. The DNA of the CDR3 is TGTGCCAGCAGGGGACAGGGTGAAGAGACCCAGTACTTC. It is translated as CASRGQGEETQYF.

J is TRBJ2-5 and V is TRBV5-1; TRBD2 matches at 8 bases. CDR1 and CDR2 from the germline V gene are SGHRS and YFSETQ. This CDR3 is built from 16 residues. J was trimmed by 4 bases and V by 0 bases; bases with no gene match: 8. The CDR3 DNA sequence: TGCGCCAGCAGCTTGGCCTCCGGGGGGGTGCGAGAGACCCAGTACTTC. This sequence encodes CASSLASGGVRETQYF.

The J gene is TRBJ1-1, the V gene TRBV5-1; D gene ambiguous. V was trimmed by 0 bases and J by 1 base, leaving 10 bases between them. Germline V gene data show CDR1 as SGHRS and CDR2 as YFSETQ. CDR3 length equals 15 residues. CDR3: CASSLAGPENTEAFF. CDR3 coding DNA: TGCGCCAGCAGCTTGGCCGGTCCAGAGAACACTGAAGCTTTCTTT.

The V gene is TRBV4-3, the J gene TRBJ2-7, with 7 bases lining up with TRBD1. The V gene's germline CDR1 is LGHNA and CDR2 YSLEER. With 0 bases clipped from V and 6 bases from J, the junction kept 8 bases outside the gene matches. The CDR3 covers 15 residues. The CDR3 nucleotides are TGCGCCAGCAGCCAAGATAGGGGGCAGGCGCGCGAGCAGTACTTC. Encoded protein: CASSQDRGQAREQYF.

On this clone itself: The sample holds other DNA sequences that translate to the same CDR3. The V gene is TRBV5-4, the J gene TRBJ1-1; tentative D call: TRBD1 (6 bases). Looked up from germline, CDR1 is SGHNT and CDR2 is YYREEE (reference sequence). This CDR3 is built from 14 residues. V lost 2 bases and J lost 5, with 13 bases in between. CDR3 bases: TGTGCCAGCAGCTTCGCGGGAGGGGGGACTGAAGCTTTCTTT. It is translated as CASSFAGGGTEAFF.

There are a few counts of this clone. V is TRBV18 and J is TRBJ1-5, with 10 bases matching TRBD1. CDR3 length: 15 amino acids. Trimming cost V 2 bases and J 11 bases; bases outside gene matches: 9. Germline V gene data show CDR1 as KGHSH and CDR2 as LQKENI. The CDR3 loop reads CASSPSTGGLDSQHF. The CDR3 nucleotides are TGTGCCAGCTCACCATCGACAGGGGGCCTCGATTCCCAGCATTTT. The complete variable domain, with remaining parts taken from reference TRBV18 and TRBJ1-5, reads NAGVMQNPRHLVRRRGQEARLRCSPMKGHSHVYWYRQLPEEGLKFMVYLQKENIIDESGMPKERFSAEFPKEGPSILRIQQVVRGDSAAYFCASSPSTGGLDSQHFGDGTRLSIL.

The chain joins TRBV7-9 to TRBJ1-1; 9 bases line up with TRBD1. V gave up 5 bases and J gave up 5 bases; unmatched junction bases: 18. Germline assignment: CDR1 SEHNR and CDR2 FQNEAQ (reference sequence). The CDR3 extends over 18 amino acids. The CDR3 DNA follows: TGTGCCAGCAGCAAAGGGGTTATTGTCGGGACAGGGAGTACTGAAGCTTTCTTT. It is translated as CASSKGVIVGTGSTEAFF.

V is TRBV7-9 and J is TRBJ1-2, with D tentatively TRBD1 (6 bases). Per the germline V gene, CDR1 is SEHNR and CDR2 is FQNEAQ (reference sequence). V lost 0 bases and J lost 5, with 13 bases in between. The CDR3 has 15 residues. CDR3 amino acids: CASSLALGGSYGYTF. The CDR3 DNA sequence: TGTGCCAGCAGCTTAGCGTTAGGGGGGAGTTATGGCTACACCTTC.

V is TRBV10-1 and J is TRBJ2-1; the D call may be TRBD1 or TRBD2 (6 bases each). Germline-derived CDR1 and CDR2 are WNHNN and SYGVQD (reference sequence). The CDR3 is 16 residues long. Deletions cut 0 bases from V and 3 bases from J, with 12 bases between. For the CDR3, the DNA is TGCGCCAGCAGTGAGTCGGCGGAGGGGGTCTACAATGAGCAGTTCTTC. It encodes CASSESAEGVYNEQFF.

A single count supports this clone. V usage is TRBV7-9 and J usage is TRBJ1-1; D not certain. CDR3 length: 15 residues. V was pared by 1 base and J by 1 base, with 10 bases between. The germline V gene has CDR1 SEHNR and CDR2 FQNEAQ (reference sequence). CDR3 region: CASSLESSGNTEAFF. The CDR3 nucleotides are TGTGCCAGCAGCTTAGAATCCAGCGGGAACACTGAAGCTTTCTTT.